This T cell receptor beta chain was captured by sequencing in a study of response to subunit inactivated influenza vaccine. One entry per CDR3 protein, called by TCRdb with MiXCR from the RT-PCR reads. The data hold hundreds of thousands of distinct CDR3 sequences, with approximately 15% observed a single time. This CDR3 has 14 residues. Looked up from germline, CDR1 is SSHAT and CDR2 is FNYEAQ (reference sequence). V shed 1 base and J shed 6 bases, with 10 bases lying between them. The starting material was PBMCs from blood, obtained roughly 15 days before vaccination. The sequence was obtained from a middle-aged man who received an inactivated influenza vaccine. V is TRBV7-7 and J is TRBJ2-1, with D maybe TRBD2 (5 bases). The CDR3 DNA sequence: TGTGCCAGCAGCTTAGGATATGGGAGCAATGAGCAGTTCTTC. As protein: CASSLGYGSNEQFF.